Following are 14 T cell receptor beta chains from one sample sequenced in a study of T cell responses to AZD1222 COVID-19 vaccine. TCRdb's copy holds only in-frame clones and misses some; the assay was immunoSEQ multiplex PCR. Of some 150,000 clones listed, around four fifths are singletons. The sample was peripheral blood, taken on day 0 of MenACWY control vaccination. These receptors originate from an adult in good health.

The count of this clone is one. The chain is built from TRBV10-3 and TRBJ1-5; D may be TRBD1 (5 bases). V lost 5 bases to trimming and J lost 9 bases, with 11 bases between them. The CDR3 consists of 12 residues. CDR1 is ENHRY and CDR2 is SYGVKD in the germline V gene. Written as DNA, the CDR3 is TGTGCCATCAGTACAGACGGGGGGCCCCAGCATTTT. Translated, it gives CAISTDGGPQHF.

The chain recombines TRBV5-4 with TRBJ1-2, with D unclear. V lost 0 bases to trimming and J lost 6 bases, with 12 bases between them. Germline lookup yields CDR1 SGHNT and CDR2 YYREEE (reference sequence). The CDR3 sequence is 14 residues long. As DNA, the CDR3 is TGTGCCAGCAGCTTGGGGGCTCGAAAGGATGGCTACACCTTC. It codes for CASSLGARKDGYTF.

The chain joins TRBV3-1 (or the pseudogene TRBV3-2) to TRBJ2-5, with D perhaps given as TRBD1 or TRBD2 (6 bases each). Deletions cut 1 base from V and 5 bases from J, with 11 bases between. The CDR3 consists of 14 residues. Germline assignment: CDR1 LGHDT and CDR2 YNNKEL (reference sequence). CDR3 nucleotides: TGTGCCAGCAGCCAAGGTCAGGGGAGGGAGACCCAGTACTTC. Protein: CASSQGQGRETQYF.

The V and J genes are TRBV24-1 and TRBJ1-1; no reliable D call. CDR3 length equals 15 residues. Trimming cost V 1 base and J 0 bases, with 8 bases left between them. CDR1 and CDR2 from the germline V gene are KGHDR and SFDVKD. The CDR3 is CATSDLTGVNTEAFF. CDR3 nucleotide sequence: TGTGCCACCAGTGATTTAACTGGGGTGAACACTGAAGCTTTCTTT.

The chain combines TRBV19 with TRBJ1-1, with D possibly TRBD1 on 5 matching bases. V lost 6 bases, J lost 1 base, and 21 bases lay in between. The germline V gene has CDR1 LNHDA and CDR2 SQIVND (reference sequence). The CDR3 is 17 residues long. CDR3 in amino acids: CASRSFARGRGNTEAFF. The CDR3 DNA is TGTGCCAGTAGAAGTTTCGCAAGGGGAAGAGGGAACACTGAAGCTTTCTTT.

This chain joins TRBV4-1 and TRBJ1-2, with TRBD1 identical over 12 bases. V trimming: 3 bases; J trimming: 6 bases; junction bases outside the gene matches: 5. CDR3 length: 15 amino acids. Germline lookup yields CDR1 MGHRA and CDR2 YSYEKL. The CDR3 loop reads CASSQPGTGGNGYTF. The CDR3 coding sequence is TGCGCCAGCAGCCAGCCCGGGACAGGGGGCAATGGCTACACCTTC.

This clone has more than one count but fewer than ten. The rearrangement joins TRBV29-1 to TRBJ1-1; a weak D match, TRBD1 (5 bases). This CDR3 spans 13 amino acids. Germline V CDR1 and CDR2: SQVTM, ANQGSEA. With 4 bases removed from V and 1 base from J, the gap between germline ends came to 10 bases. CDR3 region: CSVGVTENTEAFF. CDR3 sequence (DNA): TGCAGCGTTGGGGTGACAGAGAACACTGAAGCTTTCTTT.

The CDR3 DNA reads as TGTGCCAGCAGCTTACCCTCCTATGGCTACACCTTC. Translation: CASSLPSYGYTF. This chain links TRBV5-6 with TRBJ1-2; the D is unclear. Trimming took 2 bases from V and 4 from J, leaving 6 bases between them. There are 12 residues in the CDR3. Germline loops: CDR1 SGHDT, CDR2 YYEEEE.

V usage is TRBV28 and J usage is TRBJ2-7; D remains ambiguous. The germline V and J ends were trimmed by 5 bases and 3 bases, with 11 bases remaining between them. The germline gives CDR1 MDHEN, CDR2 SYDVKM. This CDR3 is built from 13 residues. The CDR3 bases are TGTGCCAGCAGTCGTCGTCAGAGCTACGAGCAGTACGTC. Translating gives CASSRRQSYEQYV.

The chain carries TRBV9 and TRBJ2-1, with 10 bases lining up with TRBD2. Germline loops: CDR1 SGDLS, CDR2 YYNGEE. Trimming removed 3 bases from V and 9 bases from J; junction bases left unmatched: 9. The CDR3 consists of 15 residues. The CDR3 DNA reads TGTGCCAGCAGCGCAGAGCGGGGGGGCATCGTTGAGCAGTTCTTC. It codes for CASSAERGGIVEQFF.

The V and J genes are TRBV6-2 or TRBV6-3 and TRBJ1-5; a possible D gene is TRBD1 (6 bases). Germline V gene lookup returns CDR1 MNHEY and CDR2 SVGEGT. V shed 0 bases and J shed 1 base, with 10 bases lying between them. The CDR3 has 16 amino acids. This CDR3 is CASSYSGGMSNQPQHF. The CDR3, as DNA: TGTGCCAGCAGTTACTCGGGGGGCATGAGCAATCAGCCCCAGCATTTT.

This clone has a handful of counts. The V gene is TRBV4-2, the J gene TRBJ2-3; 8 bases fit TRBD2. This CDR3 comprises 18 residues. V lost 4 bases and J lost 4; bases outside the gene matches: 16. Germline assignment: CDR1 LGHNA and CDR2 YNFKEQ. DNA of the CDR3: TGTGCCAGCAGCCCCCGAGGGGATAGCGGGGCCCCCCCAGATACGCAGTATTTT. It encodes CASSPRGDSGAPPDTQYF.

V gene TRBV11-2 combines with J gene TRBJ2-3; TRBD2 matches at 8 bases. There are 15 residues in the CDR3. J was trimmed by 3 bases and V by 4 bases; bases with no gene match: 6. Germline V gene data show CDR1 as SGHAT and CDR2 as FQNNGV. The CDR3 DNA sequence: TGTGCCAGCAGCTCGTACGGGGGGGTTACAGATACGCAGTATTTT. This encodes CASSSYGGVTDTQYF. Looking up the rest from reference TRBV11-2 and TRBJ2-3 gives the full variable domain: EAGVAQSPRYKIIEKRQSVAFWCNPISGHATLYWYQQILGQGPKLLIQFQNNGVVDDSQLPKDRFSAERLKGVDSTLKIQPAKLEDSAVYLCASSSYGGVTDTQYFGPGTRLTVL.

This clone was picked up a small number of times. In DNA, the CDR3 is TGTGCCAGCAGTTTACCTCCCAGGACAGGCGGGTATTCACCCCTCCACTTT. Its protein product is CASSLPPRTGGYSPLHF. This sequence joins TRBV28 and TRBJ1-6, with 7 bases lining up with TRBD1. Germline V gene sequence: CDR1 MDHEN, CDR2 SYDVKM. CDR3 size: 17 residues. Germline trimming cut 2 bases from V and 8 bases from J; bases unmatched to any gene: 12.